This T cell receptor (beta chain) is drawn from a study of low-dose radiotherapy and immunotherapy resistance in tumors. Background on the study: Intravenous nivolumab 240 mg every two weeks plus ipilimumab 1 mg/kg every six weeks was given to patients.

At least ten counts were recorded for this clonotype. This sample's time point: before trial treatment. The CDR3 has 13 amino acids. J lost 4 bases, V lost 6 bases, and 6 bases had no gene match. Germline V gene lookup returns CDR1 SGHRS and CDR2 YFSETQ. With TRAV- and TRBV-specific primers, first-strand cDNA was made, covering the alpha and beta chains. A constant-region primer paired with the V-primer adapter amplified TCRs over about 19 PCR cycles. TCRdb redid the calling of the reads with MiXCR, one entry per CDR3 protein. Seen here are approximately 84,000 distinct CDR3 sequences, around 17% observed once, and the top ten hold less than 3%.

The clonotype comes from a male donor with prostate cancer. Sequenced material: PBMCs, taken before treatment. The chain uses TRBV5-1 and TRBJ2-5; 7 positions match TRBD2. The CDR3 nucleotides read TGCGCCAGCACTAGCGGTGGGGGAGAGACCCAGTACTTC. Amino acid sequence: CASTSGGGETQYF. Supplemented by reference TRBV5-1 and TRBJ2-5, the full variable domain reads KAGVTQTPRYLIKTRGQQVTLSCSPISGHRSVSWYQQTPGQGLQFLFEYFSETQRNKGNFPGRFSGRQFSNSRSEMNVSTLELGDSALYLCASTSGGGETQYFGPGTRLLVL.